This TCR beta chain was sequenced in a study of beta chain features in type 1 diabetes. Reverse transcribing all isolated RNA meant expressed TCRB transcripts were sequenced. TCRdb's table, derived via immunoSEQ multiplex PCR, lists solely in-frame clones and lacks some. This table holds about 340,000 clones, roughly 8% found once. The sample holds a few counts of this clone. The CDR3 runs to 16 residues. Germline assignment: CDR1 MDHEN and CDR2 SYDVKM. V lost 2 bases to trimming and J lost 1 base, with 15 bases between them. J is TRBJ2-7 and V is TRBV28; the D gene is possibly TRBD1 (6 bases). Sequences were obtained from central memory CD4+ T cells from blood. This clonotype originated in a woman aged 18-29 years in good health. The chain's CDR3 is CASSLPGRDTSYEQYF. The CDR3 DNA reads as TGTGCCAGCAGTTTACCGGGTAGGGACACTTCCTACGAGCAGTACTTC.